Sequencing of this T cell receptor (beta chain) was carried out in a study of identical twins. V was pared by 1 base and J by 0 bases, with 14 bases between. Germline-derived CDR1 and CDR2 are LNHNV and YYDKDF (reference sequence). The CDR3 loop spans 17 amino acids. With template switching, a universal primer site was added, and the cDNA carried unique molecular identifiers. TCRdb passed the 5' RACE reads through MiXCR, listing each CDR3 protein once. The profile shows some 320,000 distinct CDR3 sequences, roughly an eighth of them singletons. Study-level results: When twins shared out-of-frame alpha sequences, those sequences had excess low generation probability. Sequences that were beta out-of-frame showed weaker excess twin sharing.

In this sample, this clonotype turned up many times. Antigen unknown. These records were also assigned to another study, of yellow fever vaccine responses in identical twins. From that second work: Reportedly, the T cell response mounted by twins to vaccine seemed partly convergent, partly personalized.

Sequencing was done on a sample of CD8+ T cells sorted from blood. This TCR derives from a woman aged 18-29 years in good health. The chain recombines TRBV15 with TRBJ2-3; maybe TRBD2 (5 bases). CDR3 protein: CATSRVVGVPSTDTQYF. The CDR3 DNA sequence: TGTGCCACCAGCAGAGTCGTCGGGGTCCCTAGCACAGATACGCAGTATTTT.